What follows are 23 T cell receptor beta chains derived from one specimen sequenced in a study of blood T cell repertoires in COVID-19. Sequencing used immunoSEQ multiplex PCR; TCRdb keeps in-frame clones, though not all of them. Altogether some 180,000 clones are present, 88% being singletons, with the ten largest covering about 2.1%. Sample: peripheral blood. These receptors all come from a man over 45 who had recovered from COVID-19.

The CDR3: CAIPLRGDLGYTF. For the CDR3, the DNA is TGTGCCATTCCCCTGCGGGGCGACCTAGGGTACACCTTC. This chain connects TRBV2 to TRBJ1-2; TRBD1 might be the D (5 bases). The germline V gene has CDR1 SNHLY and CDR2 FYNNEI. The V end lost 10 bases, the J end lost 11 bases, and 23 bases lay between the germline ends. The CDR3 has 13 residues.

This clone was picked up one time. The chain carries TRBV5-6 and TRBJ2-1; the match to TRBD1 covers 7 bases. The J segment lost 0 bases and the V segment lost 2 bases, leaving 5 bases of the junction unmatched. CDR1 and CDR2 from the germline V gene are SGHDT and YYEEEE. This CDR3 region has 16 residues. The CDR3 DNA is TGTGCCAGCAGCTTAGAGACAGGGAACTCCTACAATGAGCAGTTCTTC. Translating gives CASSLETGNSYNEQFF.

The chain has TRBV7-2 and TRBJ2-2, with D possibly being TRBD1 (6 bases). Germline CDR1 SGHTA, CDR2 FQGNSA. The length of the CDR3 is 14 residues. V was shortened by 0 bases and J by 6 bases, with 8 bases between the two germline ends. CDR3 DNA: TGTGCCAGCAGCTTAGCGGGGGCATCCGGGGAGCTGTTTTTT. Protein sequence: CASSLAGASGELFF.

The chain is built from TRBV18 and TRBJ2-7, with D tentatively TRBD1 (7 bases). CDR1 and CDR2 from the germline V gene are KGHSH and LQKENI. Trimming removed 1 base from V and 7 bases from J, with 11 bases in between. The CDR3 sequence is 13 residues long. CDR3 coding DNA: TGTGCCAGCTCACCACACCAGGGGGGTGAGCAGTACTTC. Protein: CASSPHQGGEQYF.

In nucleotides, the CDR3 is TGTGCCAGCAGCGCAGGGAGGGGAAACTATGGCTACACCTTC. Translation: CASSAGRGNYGYTF. This chain links TRBV7-9 with TRBJ1-2; the D gene is possibly TRBD1 (5 bases). CDR3 length: 14 amino acids. Trimming removed 5 bases at V and 2 bases at J, with 12 bases between. CDR1 is SEHNR, CDR2 FQNEAQ, per germline (reference sequence).

The chain's CDR3 is CASSPGTVPTNEKLFF. The CDR3 coding sequence is TGCGCCAGCAGCCCCGGGACAGTACCAACTAATGAAAAACTGTTTTTT. This chain joins TRBV5-1 and TRBJ1-4; 7 bases align to TRBD1. The CDR3 is made up of 16 amino acids. V shed 4 bases, J shed 0 bases, and the junction held 6 bases outside the gene matches. Per germline, CDR1 SGHRS and CDR2 YFSETQ.

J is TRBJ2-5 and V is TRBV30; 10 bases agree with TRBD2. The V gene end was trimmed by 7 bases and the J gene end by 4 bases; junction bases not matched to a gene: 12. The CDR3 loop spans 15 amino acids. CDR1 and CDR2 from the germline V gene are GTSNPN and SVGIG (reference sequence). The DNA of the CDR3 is TGTGCCTCAGGACTAGCGGTGAGGTCGGGAGAGACCCAGTACTTC. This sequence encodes CASGLAVRSGETQYF.

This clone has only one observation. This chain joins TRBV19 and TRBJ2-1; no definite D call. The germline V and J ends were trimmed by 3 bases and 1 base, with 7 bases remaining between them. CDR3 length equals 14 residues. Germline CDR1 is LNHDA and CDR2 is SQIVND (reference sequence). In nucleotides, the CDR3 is TGTGCCAGTAGTATCCCAACATCCTACAATGAGCAGTTCTTC. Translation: CASSIPTSYNEQFF.

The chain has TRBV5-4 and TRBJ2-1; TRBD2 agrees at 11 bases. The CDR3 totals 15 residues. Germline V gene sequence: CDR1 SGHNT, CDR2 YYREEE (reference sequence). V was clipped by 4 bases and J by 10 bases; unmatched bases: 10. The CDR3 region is CASSPELAGVGEQFF. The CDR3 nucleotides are TGTGCCAGCAGCCCCGAACTAGCGGGAGTAGGGGAGCAGTTCTTC.

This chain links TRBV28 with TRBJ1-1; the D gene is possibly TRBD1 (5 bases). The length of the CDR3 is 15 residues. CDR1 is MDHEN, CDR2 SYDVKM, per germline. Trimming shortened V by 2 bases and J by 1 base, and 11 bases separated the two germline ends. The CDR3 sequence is CASSLGGARNTEAFF. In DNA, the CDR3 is TGTGCCAGCAGTTTAGGAGGGGCCCGGAACACTGAAGCTTTCTTT.

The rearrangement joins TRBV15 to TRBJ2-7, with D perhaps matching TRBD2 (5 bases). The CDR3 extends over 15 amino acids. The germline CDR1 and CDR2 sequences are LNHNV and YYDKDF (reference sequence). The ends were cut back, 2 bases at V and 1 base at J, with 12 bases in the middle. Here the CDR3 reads CATSRTPGRSYEQYF. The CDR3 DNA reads TGTGCCACCAGCAGAACACCGGGAAGATCCTACGAGCAGTACTTC.

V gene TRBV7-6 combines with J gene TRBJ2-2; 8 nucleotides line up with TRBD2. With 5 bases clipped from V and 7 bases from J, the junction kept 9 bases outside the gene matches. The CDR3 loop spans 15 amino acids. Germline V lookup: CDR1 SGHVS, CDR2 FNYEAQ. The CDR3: CASSRSGNGIGELFF. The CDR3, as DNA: TGTGCCAGCAGCCGTAGCGGGAATGGGATCGGGGAGCTGTTTTTT.

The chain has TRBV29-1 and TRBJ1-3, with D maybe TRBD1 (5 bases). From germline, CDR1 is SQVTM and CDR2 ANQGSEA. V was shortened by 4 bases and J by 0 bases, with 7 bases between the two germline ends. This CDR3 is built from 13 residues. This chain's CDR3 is CSVADSSGNTIYF. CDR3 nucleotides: TGCAGCGTTGCTGACAGCTCTGGAAACACCATATATTTT.

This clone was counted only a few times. The CDR3 sequence is CASSGRDRVTGANVLTF. The CDR3 region has the DNA TGTGCCAGCAGCGGAAGGGACAGGGTAACTGGGGCCAACGTCCTGACTTTC. This chain links TRBV7-8 with TRBJ2-6; TRBD1 matches 9 bases. Germline V gene sequence: CDR1 SGHVS, CDR2 FQNEAQ. CDR3 length: 17 residues. V lost 5 bases to trimming and J lost 2 bases; unmatched junction nucleotides: 7.

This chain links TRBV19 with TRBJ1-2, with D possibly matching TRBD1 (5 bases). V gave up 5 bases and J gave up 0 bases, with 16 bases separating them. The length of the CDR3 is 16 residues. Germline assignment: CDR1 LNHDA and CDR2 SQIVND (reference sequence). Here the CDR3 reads CASSAGHISTNYGYTF. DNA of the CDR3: TGTGCCAGTAGTGCTGGACACATATCAACTAACTATGGCTACACCTTC.

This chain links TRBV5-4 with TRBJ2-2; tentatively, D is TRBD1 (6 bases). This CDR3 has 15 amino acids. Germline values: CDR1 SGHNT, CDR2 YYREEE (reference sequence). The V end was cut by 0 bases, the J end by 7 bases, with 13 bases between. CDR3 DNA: TGTGCCAGCAGCTTGGGGAATCCAGGGGACGGGGAGCTGTTTTTT. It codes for CASSLGNPGDGELFF.

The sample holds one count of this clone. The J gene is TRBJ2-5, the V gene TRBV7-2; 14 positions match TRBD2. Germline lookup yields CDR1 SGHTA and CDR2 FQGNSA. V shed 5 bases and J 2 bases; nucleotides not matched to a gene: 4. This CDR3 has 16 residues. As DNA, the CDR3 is TGTGCCAGCAGCGTCCGACTAGCGGGGGGGCAAGAGACCCAGTACTTC. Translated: CASSVRLAGGQETQYF.

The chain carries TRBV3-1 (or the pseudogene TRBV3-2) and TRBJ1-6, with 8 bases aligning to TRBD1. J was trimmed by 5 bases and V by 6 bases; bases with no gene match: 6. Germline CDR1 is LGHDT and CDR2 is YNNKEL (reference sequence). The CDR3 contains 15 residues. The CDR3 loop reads CASRVGQGNNSPLHF. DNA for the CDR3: TGTGCCAGCAGAGTCGGACAGGGAAATAATTCACCCCTCCACTTT.

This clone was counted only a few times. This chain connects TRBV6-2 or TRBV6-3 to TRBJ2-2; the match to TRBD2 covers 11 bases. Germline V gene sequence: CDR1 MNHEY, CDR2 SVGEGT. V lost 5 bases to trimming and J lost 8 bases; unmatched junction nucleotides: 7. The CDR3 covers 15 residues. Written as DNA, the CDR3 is TGTGCCAGCAGTCGACTAGCGGGACCCAGGGGGGAGCTGTTTTTT. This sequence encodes CASSRLAGPRGELFF.

The CDR3 loop is CASSQVRGTEAFF. CDR3 DNA: TGCGCCAGCAGCCAAGTGCGGGGGACTGAAGCTTTCTTT. This sequence joins TRBV4-3 and TRBJ1-1; TRBD1 is a possible D gene (5 bases). The CDR3 runs to 13 residues. Germline loops: CDR1 LGHNA, CDR2 YSLEER. The V gene lost 1 base and the J gene lost 5 bases, with 8 bases spanning the gap.

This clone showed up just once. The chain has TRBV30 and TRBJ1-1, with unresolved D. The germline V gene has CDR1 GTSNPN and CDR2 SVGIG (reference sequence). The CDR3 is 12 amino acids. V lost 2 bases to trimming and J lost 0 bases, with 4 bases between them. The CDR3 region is CAWSTMNTEAFF. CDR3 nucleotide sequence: TGTGCCTGGAGTACAATGAACACTGAAGCTTTCTTT. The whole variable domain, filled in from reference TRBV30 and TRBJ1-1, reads SQTIHQWPATLVQPVGSPLSLECTVEGTSNPNLYWYRQAAGRGLQLLFYSVGIGQISSEVPQNLSASRPQDRQFILSSKKLLLSDSGFYLCAWSTMNTEAFFGQGTRLTVV.

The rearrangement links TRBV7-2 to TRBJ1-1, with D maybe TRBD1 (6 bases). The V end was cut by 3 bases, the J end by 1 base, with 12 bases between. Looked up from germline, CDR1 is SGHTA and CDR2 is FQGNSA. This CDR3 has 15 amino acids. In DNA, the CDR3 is TGTGCCAGCAGCTTGAGTACAGGGAGGAACACTGAAGCTTTCTTT. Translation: CASSLSTGRNTEAFF.

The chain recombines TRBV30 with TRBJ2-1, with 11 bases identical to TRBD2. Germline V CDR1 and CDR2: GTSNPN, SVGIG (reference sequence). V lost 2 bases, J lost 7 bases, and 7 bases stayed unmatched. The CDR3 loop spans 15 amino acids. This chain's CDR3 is CAWSSRLAGLNEQFF. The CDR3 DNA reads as TGTGCCTGGAGTTCCCGACTAGCGGGGCTTAATGAGCAGTTCTTC.